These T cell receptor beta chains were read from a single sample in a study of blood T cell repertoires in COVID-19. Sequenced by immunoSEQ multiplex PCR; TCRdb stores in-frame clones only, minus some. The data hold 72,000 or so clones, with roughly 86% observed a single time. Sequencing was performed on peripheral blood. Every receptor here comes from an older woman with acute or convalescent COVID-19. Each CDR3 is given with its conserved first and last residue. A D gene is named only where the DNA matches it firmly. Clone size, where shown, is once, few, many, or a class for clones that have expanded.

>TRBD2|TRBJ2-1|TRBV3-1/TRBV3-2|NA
TGTGCCAGCAGCTCCCTGGGGAGCGGGGGGGCAAGCTCCTACAATGAGCAGTTCTTC
CASSSLGSGGASSYNEQFF
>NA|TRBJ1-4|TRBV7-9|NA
TGTGCCAGCAGCTTAGGGACGGGGAATAATGAAAAACTGTTTTTT
CASSLGTGNNEKLFF
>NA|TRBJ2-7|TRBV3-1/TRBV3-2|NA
TGTGCCAGCAGCCAAGTCGTGGGGAGCGAGCAGTACTTC
CASSQVVGSEQYF
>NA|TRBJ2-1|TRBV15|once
TGTGCCACCAGCAGAGATTTTGTGGGGGGCTCCTACAATGAGCAGTTCTTC
CATSRDFVGGSYNEQFF
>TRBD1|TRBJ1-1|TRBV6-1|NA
TGTGCCAGCAGTGAATGGGGACAGGGAATGGCCACTGAAGCTTTCTTT
CASSEWGQGMATEAFF
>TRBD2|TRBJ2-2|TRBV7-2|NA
TGTGCCAGCAGCTCGGGGGGGACTTATAACACCGGGGAGCTGTTTTTT
CASSSGGTYNTGELFF
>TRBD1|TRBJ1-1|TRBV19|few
TGTGCCAGTATCCGACAGGGGAACACTGAAGCTTTCTTT
CASIRQGNTEAFF
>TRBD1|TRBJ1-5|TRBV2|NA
TGTGCCAGCAGCATGGACAGGGTCGGCAATCAGCCCCAGCATTTT
CASSMDRVGNQPQHF
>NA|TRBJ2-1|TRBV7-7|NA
TGTGCCAGCAGCTTAGACGGGGGGCGTTCCTACAATGAGCAGTTCTTC
CASSLDGGRSYNEQFF
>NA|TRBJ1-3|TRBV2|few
TGTGCCAGCAGGCCCCTCGGGGCTGGAAACACCATATATTTT
CASRPLGAGNTIYF
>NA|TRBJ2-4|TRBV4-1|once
TGCGCCAGCAGCTCGGGGGGCGCCAAAAACATTCAGTACTTC
CASSSGGAKNIQYF
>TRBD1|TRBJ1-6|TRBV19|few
TGTGCCAGTAATGGGGGGACAGGGAAAGGCCCCCTCCACTTT
CASNGGTGKGPLHF
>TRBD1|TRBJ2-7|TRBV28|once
TGTGCCAGCAGCCGACAGGGGGGCTCCTACGAGCAGTACTTC
CASSRQGGSYEQYF
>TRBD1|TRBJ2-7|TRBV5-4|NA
TGTGCCAGCAGCAAGGACAGGGGGCAATCCTACGAGCAGTACTTC
CASSKDRGQSYEQYF
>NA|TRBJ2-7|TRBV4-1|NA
TGCGCCAGCAGCCAATTGGGGACACCCCCTTCGAGGCAGTACTTC
CASSQLGTPPSRQYF
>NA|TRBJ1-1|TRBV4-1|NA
TGCGCCAGCAGCCAAGATAGGAGGGCTGGCACTGAAGCTTTCTTT
CASSQDRRAGTEAFF
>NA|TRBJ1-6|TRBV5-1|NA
TGCGCCAGTAGGGACTCGGGTAATTCACCCCTCCACTTT
CASRDSGNSPLHF
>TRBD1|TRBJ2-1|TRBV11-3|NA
TGTGCCAGCAGCTTATTCTCGACAGGGTGGAATGAGCAGTTCTTC
CASSLFSTGWNEQFF
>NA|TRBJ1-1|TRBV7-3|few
TGTGCCAGCAGCTTAAGAGAGGCCACTGAAGCTTTCTTT
CASSLREATEAFF
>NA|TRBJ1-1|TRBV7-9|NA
TGTGCCAGCAGCCCCAGGGGAGTGAACACTGAAGCTTTCTTT
CASSPRGVNTEAFF
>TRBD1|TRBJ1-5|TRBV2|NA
TGTGCCAGCAGTGATAGGACAGGGGGCGATGGCAATCAGCCCCAGCATTTT
CASSDRTGGDGNQPQHF
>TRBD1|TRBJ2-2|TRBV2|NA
TGTGCCAGCAGGGGACAGCTGAACACCGGGGAGCTGTTTTTT
CASRGQLNTGELFF
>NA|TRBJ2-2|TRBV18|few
TGTGCCAGCTCACCAGGGCCAGGGCCGAACACCGGGGAGCTGTTTTTT
CASSPGPGPNTGELFF
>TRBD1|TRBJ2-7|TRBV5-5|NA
TGTGCCAGCAGCTGGACAGGGGAGTCATACGAGCAGTACTTC
CASSWTGESYEQYF
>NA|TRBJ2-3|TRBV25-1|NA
TGTGCCAGCAGTGACCCACAGAGCACAGATACGCAGTATTTT
CASSDPQSTDTQYF
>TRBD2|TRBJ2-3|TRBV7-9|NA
TGTGCCAGCAGCCTGTGGCGGGGGGCTCCCACAGATACGCAGTATTTT
CASSLWRGAPTDTQYF
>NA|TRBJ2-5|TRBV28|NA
TGTGCCAGCACCTACGCGACAGGCGGGGGAGAGACCCAGTACTTC
CASTYATGGGETQYF
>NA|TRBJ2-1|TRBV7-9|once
TGTGCCAGCAGCACCAGAAGGGGCAAGCTCGATGAGCAGTTCTTC
CASSTRRGKLDEQFF
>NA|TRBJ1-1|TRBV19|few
TGTGCCAGTAGTATAGGGGGCCACACTGAAGCTTTCTTT
CASSIGGHTEAFF
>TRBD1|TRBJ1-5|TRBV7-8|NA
TGTGCCAGCAGCTTACAGGGGGCTGATGGGGGACCCCAGCATTTT
CASSLQGADGGPQHF
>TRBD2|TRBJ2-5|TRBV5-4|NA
TGTGCCAGCAGCTTGGAAAGAGCGGGGGCGGAGACCCAGTACTTC
CASSLERAGAETQYF
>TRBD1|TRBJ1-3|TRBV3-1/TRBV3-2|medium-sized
TGTGCCAGCAGGCCTACCGGGACAGGGACCCGGCACTCTGGAAACACCATATATTTT
CASRPTGTGTRHSGNTIYF
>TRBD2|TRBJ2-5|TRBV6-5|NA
TGTGCCAGCAGTTTCGGACTAGCGTCAAAGACCCAGTACTTC
CASSFGLASKTQYF